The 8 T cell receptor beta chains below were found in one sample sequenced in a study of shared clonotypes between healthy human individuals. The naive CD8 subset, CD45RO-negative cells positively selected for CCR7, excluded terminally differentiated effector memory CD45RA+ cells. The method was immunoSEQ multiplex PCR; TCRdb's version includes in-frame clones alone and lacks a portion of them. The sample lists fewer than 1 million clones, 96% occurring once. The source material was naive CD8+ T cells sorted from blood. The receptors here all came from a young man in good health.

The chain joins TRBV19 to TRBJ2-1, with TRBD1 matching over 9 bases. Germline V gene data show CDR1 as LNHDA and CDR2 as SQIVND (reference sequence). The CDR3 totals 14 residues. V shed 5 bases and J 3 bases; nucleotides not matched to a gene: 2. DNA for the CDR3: TGTGCCAGTAGTTCGGGACAGGGCTACAATGAGCAGTTCTTC. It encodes CASSSGQGYNEQFF.

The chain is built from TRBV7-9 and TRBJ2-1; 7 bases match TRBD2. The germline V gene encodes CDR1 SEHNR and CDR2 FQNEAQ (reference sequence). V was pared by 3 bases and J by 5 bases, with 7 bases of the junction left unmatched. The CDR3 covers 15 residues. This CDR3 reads CASSFYFGTNNEQFF. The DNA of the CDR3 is TGTGCCAGCAGCTTTTATTTCGGGACTAACAATGAGCAGTTCTTC.

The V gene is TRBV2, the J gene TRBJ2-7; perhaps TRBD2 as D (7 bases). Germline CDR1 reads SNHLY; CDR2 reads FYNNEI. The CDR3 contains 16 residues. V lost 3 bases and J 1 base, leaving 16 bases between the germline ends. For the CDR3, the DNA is TGTGCCAGCAGTGAGGGCCGGGGGGCCAGATCCTACGAGCAGTACTTC. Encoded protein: CASSEGRGARSYEQYF.

CDR3 in amino acids: CASSYDGTLAGGPQETQYF. For the CDR3, the DNA is TGTGCCAGCAGCTACGACGGGACTCTAGCCGGAGGACCCCAAGAGACCCAGTACTTC. The chain carries TRBV5-8 and TRBJ2-5; tentatively, D is TRBD2 (6 bases). Trimming left V 3 bases short and J 1 base short, with 25 bases between. The germline gives CDR1 SGHTS, CDR2 YDEGEE. This CDR3 has 19 residues.

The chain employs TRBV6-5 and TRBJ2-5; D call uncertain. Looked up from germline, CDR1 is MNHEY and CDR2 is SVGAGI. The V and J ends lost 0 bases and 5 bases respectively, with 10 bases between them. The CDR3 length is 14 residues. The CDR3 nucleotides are TGTGCCAGCAGTTACTCAGGGTTTGGGGAGACCCAGTACTTC. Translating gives CASSYSGFGETQYF.

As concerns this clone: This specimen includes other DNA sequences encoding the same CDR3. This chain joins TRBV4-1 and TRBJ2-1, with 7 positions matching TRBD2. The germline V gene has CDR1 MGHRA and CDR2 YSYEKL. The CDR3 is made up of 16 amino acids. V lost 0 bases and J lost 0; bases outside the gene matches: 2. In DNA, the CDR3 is TGCGCCAGCAGCCAAGAGGGAGGGAGCTCCTACAATGAGCAGTTCTTC. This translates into CASSQEGGSSYNEQFF.

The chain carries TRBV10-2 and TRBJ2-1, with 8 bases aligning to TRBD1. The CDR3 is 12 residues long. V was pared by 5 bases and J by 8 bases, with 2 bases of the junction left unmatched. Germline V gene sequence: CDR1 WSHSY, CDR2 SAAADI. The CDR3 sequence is CASSSDRDEQFF. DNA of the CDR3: TGCGCCAGCAGTTCGGACAGGGATGAGCAGTTCTTC.

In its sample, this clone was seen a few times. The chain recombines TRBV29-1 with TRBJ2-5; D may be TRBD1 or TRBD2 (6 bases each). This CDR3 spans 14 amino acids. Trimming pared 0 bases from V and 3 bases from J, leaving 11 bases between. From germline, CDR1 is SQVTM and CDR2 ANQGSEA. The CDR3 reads CSVEDRGPKETQYF. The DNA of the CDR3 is TGCAGCGTTGAAGATCGGGGGCCGAAAGAGACCCAGTACTTC.